This T cell receptor beta chain was obtained from a study of blood T cell repertoires in COVID-19. This clone appeared once. The CDR3 length is 12 residues. The V and J ends lost 1 base and 5 bases respectively, with 8 bases between them. Germline assignment: CDR1 GTSNPN and CDR2 SVGIG (reference sequence). Clones were read by immunoSEQ multiplex PCR, and TCRdb kept only the in-frame ones, dropping some. Of under 150,000 clones in the sample, 70% to 90% were seen once. The origin of this receptor is a woman in her 70s who had recovered from COVID-19. The rearrangement uses TRBV30 and TRBJ2-5; D perhaps matches TRBD2 (6 bases). The specimen was peripheral blood. The CDR3 protein is CAWSAGEETQYF. The CDR3, as DNA: TGTGCCTGGAGTGCGGGGGAGGAGACCCAGTACTTC.